The clone carrying this T cell receptor beta chain was found a few times. Its cognate antigen is unknown. TCRdb reprocessed the 5' RACE reads via MiXCR and lists one record per CDR3 protein. This table has roughly 770,000 distinct CDR3 sequences, 15% to 20% appearing once. This specimen belongs to a study of identical twins. Study-level results: Conclusions relied on cross-sectional statistical analysis, not following the same donors.

Germline V CDR1 and CDR2: SNHLY, FYNNEI. The CDR3 loop spans 14 amino acids. Trimming removed 1 base from V and 3 bases from J, with 9 bases in between. The same sample was also used in a study of T cells expressing NK-cell markers. That source notes: Several donors likewise had their CD3+CD56-NKG2C+ fraction led by these clonotypes.

This receptor was taken from a woman under 30 in good health. The chain carries TRBV2 and TRBJ2-5; the D gene is possibly TRBD1 (6 bases). The source material was PBMCs. CDR3 protein: CASSEEKGEETQYF. CDR3 bases: TGTGCCAGCAGTGAAGAAAAGGGGGAAGAGACCCAGTACTTC.